This T cell receptor (beta chain) was observed in a study of human T cells and chemical hapten exposure. In the study overall: Patch testing was performed with 0.01% DPC on the upper back, with reading at 6 days. Patients were mainly female, each with alopecia areata, totalis or universalis. Minor volume differences among pooled libraries chiefly drove per-sample TCR yield variation.

The germline CDR1 and CDR2 sequences are DFQATT and SNEGSKA (reference sequence). The length of the CDR3 is 16 residues. J was trimmed by 6 bases and V by 2 bases; bases with no gene match: 8. TCRdb fed the RACE reads into MiXCR, producing one record per CDR3 protein. This sample has 65,000 to 85,000 distinct CDR3 sequences, with about 11% found just once. Time point denoted: patch test 1, 2 weeks after DPC sensitization. Noted treatment: therapeutic diphenylcyclopropenone sensitization with weekly scalp DPC. Participating donors were patients with alopecia, aged 18 to 70 years, considered appropriate candidates for DPC.

The sequencing used whole blood, collected in connection with sensitization to the hapten diphenylcyclopropenone (DPC). The sequence derives from an older woman with alopecia areata. Some clones in this sample may be carry-over from other donors' samples. The V gene is TRBV20-1, the J gene TRBJ2-1; 12 nucleotides match TRBD2. CDR3 sequence (DNA): TGCAGTGCTAGAAGGCCTAGCGGGGGGGCCTTCAATGAGCAGTTCTTC. Its translation is CSARRPSGGAFNEQFF.